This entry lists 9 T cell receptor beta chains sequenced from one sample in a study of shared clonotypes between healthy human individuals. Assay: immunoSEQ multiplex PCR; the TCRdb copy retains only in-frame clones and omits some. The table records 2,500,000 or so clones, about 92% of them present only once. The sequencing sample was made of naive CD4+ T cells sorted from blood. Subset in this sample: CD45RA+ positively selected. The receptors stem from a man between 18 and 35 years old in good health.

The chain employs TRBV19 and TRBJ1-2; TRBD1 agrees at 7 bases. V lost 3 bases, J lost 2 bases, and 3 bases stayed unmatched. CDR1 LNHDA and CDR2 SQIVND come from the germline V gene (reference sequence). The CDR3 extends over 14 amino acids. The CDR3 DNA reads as TGTGCCAGTAGTATTCAACAGGGGAACTATGGCTACACCTTC. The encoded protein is CASSIQQGNYGYTF.

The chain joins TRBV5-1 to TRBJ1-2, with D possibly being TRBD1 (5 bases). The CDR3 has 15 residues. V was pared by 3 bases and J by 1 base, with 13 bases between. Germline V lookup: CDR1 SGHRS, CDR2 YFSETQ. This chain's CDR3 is CASSSGSGRNYGYTF. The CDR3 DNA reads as TGCGCCAGCAGCTCAGGGTCAGGACGTAACTATGGCTACACCTTC.

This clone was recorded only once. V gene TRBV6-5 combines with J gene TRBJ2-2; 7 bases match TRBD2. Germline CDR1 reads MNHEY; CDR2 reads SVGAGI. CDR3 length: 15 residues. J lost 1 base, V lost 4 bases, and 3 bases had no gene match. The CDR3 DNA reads TGTGCCAGCAGTTCTATAGCGGGGAACACCGGGGAGCTGTTTTTT. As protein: CASSSIAGNTGELFF.

The CDR3 nucleotides read TGTGCCATCAGTGAGTTGGGTAACAATGAGCAGTTCTTC. It specifies CAISELGNNEQFF. The rearrangement joins TRBV10-3 to TRBJ2-1, with no clear D. The CDR3 length is 13 residues. Germline CDR1 ENHRY, CDR2 SYGVKD. Trimming cost V 1 base and J 5 bases, with 6 bases left between them.

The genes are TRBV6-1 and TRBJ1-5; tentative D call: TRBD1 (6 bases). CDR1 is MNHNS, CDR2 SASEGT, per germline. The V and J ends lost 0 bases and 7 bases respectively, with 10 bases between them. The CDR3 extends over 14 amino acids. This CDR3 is CASSEATGWQPQHF. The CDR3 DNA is TGTGCCAGCAGTGAAGCAACAGGGTGGCAGCCCCAGCATTTT.

The CDR3 reads CAGAGSYSSLYEQYF. As DNA, the CDR3 is TGTGCCGGAGCCGGGTCATATAGTTCTCTCTACGAGCAGTACTTC. The rearrangement joins TRBV30 to TRBJ2-7; D gene uncertain. The V and J ends lost 8 bases and 3 bases respectively, with 23 bases between them. Germline V gives CDR1 GTSNPN, CDR2 SVGIG (reference sequence). The CDR3 loop spans 15 amino acids.

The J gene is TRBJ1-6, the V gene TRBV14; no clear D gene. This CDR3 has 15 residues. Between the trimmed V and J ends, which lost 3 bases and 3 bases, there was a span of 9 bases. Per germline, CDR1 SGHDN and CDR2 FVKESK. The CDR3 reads CASSHEGIYNSPLHF. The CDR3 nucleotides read TGTGCCAGCAGCCATGAAGGGATCTATAATTCACCCCTCCACTTT. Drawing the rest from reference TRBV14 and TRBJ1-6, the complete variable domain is EAGVTQFPSHSVIEKGQTVTLRCDPISGHDNLYWYRRVMGKEIKFLLHFVKESKQDESGMPNNRFLAERTGGTYSTLKVQPAELEDSGVYFCASSHEGIYNSPLHFGNGTRLTVT.

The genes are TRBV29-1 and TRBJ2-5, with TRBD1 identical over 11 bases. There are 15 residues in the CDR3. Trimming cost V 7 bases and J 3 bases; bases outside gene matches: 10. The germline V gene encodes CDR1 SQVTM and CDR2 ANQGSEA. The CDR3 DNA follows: TGCAGCGCCCAGAGGACAGGGGGCCTGGAAGAGACCCAGTACTTC. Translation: CSAQRTGGLEETQYF.

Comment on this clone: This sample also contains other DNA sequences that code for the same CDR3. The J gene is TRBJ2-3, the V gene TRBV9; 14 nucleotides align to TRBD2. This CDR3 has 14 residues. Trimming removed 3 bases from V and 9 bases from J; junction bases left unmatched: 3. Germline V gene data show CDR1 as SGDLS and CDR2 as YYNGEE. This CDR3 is CASSAGLAGDTQYF. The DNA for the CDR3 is TGTGCCAGCAGCGCGGGACTAGCGGGGGACACGCAGTATTTT.